This is a list of T cell receptor beta chains from one sample in a study of a mutant IDH1 vaccine in newly diagnosed glioma. Their antigens remain unidentified. Using immunoSEQ multiplex PCR, the repertoire was profiled, and TCRdb retains in-frame clones only, with some absent. The profile shows around 61,000 clones, roughly 75% of them singletons. Sequencing used PBMCs, obtained from a glioma patient whose treatment included an IDH1 peptide vaccine. These receptors were obtained from a middle-aged man with glioma. Both conserved end residues are part of each CDR3. The D gene is left open where the match is weak. Size values are once, few and many counts, or a class for expanded clones, and some rows have none.

>NA|TRBV20-1|NA|TRBJ1-2
TGCAGTGCTAGCAGGGCAGATGGCTACACCTTC
CSASRADGYTF
>few|TRBV10-3|NA|TRBJ2-7
TGTGCCGCCATGAACAGGGAGAATACCGAGCAGTACTTC
CAAMNRENTEQYF
>NA|TRBV5-1|NA|TRBJ2-7
TGCGCCAGCAGTTATGACCCGAGGAGGGCCTACGAGCAGTACTTC
CASSYDPRRAYEQYF
>NA|TRBV2|NA|TRBJ2-1
TGTGCCAGCTCAAGAAGTATTAACTCCAATGAGCAGTTCTTC
CASSRSINSNEQFF
>NA|TRBV27|TRBD2|TRBJ2-5
TGTGCCAGCAGTTTATTAACTAGCGGGGGGGCCCAAGAGACCCAGTACTTC
CASSLLTSGGAQETQYF
>NA|TRBV27|NA|TRBJ1-5
TGTGCCAGCAACCCGGGTCCGGGGAGCAATCAGCCCCAGCATTTT
CASNPGPGSNQPQHF
>NA|TRBV2|NA|TRBJ2-1
TGTGCCAGCAGTGAACTTTCGGACAATGAGCAGTTCTTC
CASSELSDNEQFF
>once|TRBV6-6|NA|TRBJ1-2
TGTGCCAGCAGTTACCGTCTAAACGGGGACACCTTC
CASSYRLNGDTF
>NA|TRBV5-1|NA|TRBJ2-3
TGCGCCAGCAGCTTGGCCGGTGCAGATACGCAGTATTTT
CASSLAGADTQYF
>few|TRBV6-5|NA|TRBJ2-7
TGTGCCAGCACTTCCCCTGGGCTGAGCTCCTACGAGCAGTACTTC
CASTSPGLSSYEQYF
>NA|TRBV5-1|TRBD1|TRBJ2-4
TGCGCCAGCAGCCCTGGACAGGGCCTAGCCAAAAACATTCAGTACTTC
CASSPGQGLAKNIQYF
>once|TRBV5-6|NA|TRBJ1-1
TGTGCCAGCACCCTCAGAGGGGTCCGGACTGAAGCTTTCTTT
CASTLRGVRTEAFF
>NA|TRBV29-1|NA|TRBJ1-1
TGCAGCGTCCTAGACAGGCCGAACACTGAAGCTTTCTTT
CSVLDRPNTEAFF
>NA|TRBV6-6|NA|TRBJ1-2
TGTGCCAGCAGTTCCTCTGGGGGGCGGGTTGGCTACACCTTC
CASSSSGGRVGYTF
>NA|TRBV18|NA|TRBJ1-4
TGTGCCAGCTCCACGTTGGGGACTCCCGATGAAAAACTGTTTTTT
CASSTLGTPDEKLFF
>few|TRBV2|NA|TRBJ2-7
TGTGCCAGCAGACGGCAGGCAGGGGTCGAGCAGTACTTC
CASRRQAGVEQYF
>NA|TRBV19|NA|TRBJ1-1
TGTGCCAGTAGTATAGATCTAGTCAGATACACTGAAGCTTTCTTT
CASSIDLVRYTEAFF